The 8 T cell receptor beta chains in this list originate from one sample, sequenced in a study of T cell responses to AZD1222 COVID-19 vaccine. Here immunoSEQ multiplex PCR was the method, and the copy in TCRdb shows in-frame clones only, minus some. The data hold approximately 170,000 clones, with about 86% observed a single time. The input for sequencing was peripheral blood, taken 28 days after the second AZD1222 dose. These receptors were collected from an adult who received the AZD1222 COVID-19 vaccine.

This rearrangement joins TRBV3-1 (or the pseudogene TRBV3-2) to TRBJ1-4; 10 bases match TRBD1. V was clipped by 2 bases and J by 4 bases; unmatched bases: 10. This CDR3 comprises 18 residues. Germline CDR1 is LGHDT and CDR2 is YNNKEL (reference sequence). The CDR3 sequence: CASSQQAGTGVGNEKLFF. CDR3 DNA: TGTGCCAGCAGCCAACAAGCCGGGACAGGGGTTGGTAATGAAAAACTGTTTTTT.

The rearrangement uses TRBV5-1 and TRBJ2-3; D gene uncertain. V was shortened by 7 bases and J by 4 bases, with 19 bases between the two germline ends. The CDR3 spans 15 residues. From germline, CDR1 is SGHRS and CDR2 YFSETQ. The CDR3 loop reads CASGLMNPAADTQYF. The CDR3 DNA is TGCGCCAGCGGTTTAATGAACCCGGCCGCAGATACGCAGTATTTT. The variable domain in full, with the rest retrieved from reference TRBV5-1 and TRBJ2-3, is KAGVTQTPRYLIKTRGQQVTLSCSPISGHRSVSWYQQTPGQGLQFLFEYFSETQRNKGNFPGRFSGRQFSNSRSEMNVSTLELGDSALYLCASGLMNPAADTQYFGPGTRLTVL.

The CDR3, as DNA: TGCGCCAGCAGCTTGGGGGCGGGGGCCCGACGTAAGCAGTTCTTC. It codes for CASSLGAGARRKQFF. This chain links TRBV5-1 with TRBJ2-1, with D maybe TRBD2 (7 bases). Trimming shortened V by 0 bases and J by 11 bases, and 18 bases separated the two germline ends. The CDR3 runs 15 residues. From germline, CDR1 is SGHRS and CDR2 YFSETQ.

This chain links TRBV6-2 or TRBV6-3 with TRBJ1-2; TRBD1 is a possible D gene (6 bases). This CDR3 has 13 amino acids. The germline V gene encodes CDR1 MNHEY and CDR2 SVGEGT. Trimming cost V 5 bases and J 7 bases, with 14 bases left between them. The CDR3 protein is CASSPTGQGGYTF. The CDR3 coding sequence is TGTGCCAGCAGTCCAACAGGGCAAGGTGGCTACACCTTC.

There are a few counts of this clone. The V gene is TRBV3-1 (or the pseudogene TRBV3-2), the J gene TRBJ2-7, with D maybe TRBD1 (5 bases). Germline values: CDR1 LGHDT, CDR2 YNNKEL (reference sequence). V lost 0 bases and J lost 10, with 16 bases in between. The CDR3 sequence is 14 residues long. The CDR3 loop reads CASSQEGISQGQYF. CDR3 DNA: TGTGCCAGCAGCCAAGAAGGAATCTCGCAGGGCCAGTACTTC.

This chain links TRBV4-2 with TRBJ1-1; D unclear. CDR1 is LGHNA and CDR2 is YNFKEQ in the germline V gene. V was shortened by 1 base and J by 4 bases, with 13 bases between the two germline ends. The CDR3 runs 15 residues. This CDR3 reads CASSQVLQTSTEAFF. In DNA form, the CDR3 reads TGTGCCAGCAGCCAAGTACTCCAGACCTCCACTGAAGCTTTCTTT.

J is TRBJ1-2 and V is TRBV4-3, with D uncertain. The V gene lost 1 base and the J gene lost 4 bases, with 7 bases spanning the gap. This CDR3 has 13 amino acids. Germline CDR1 LGHNA, CDR2 YSLEER. CDR3 sequence (DNA): TGCGCCAGCAGCCAAGGAGTAACCTATGGCTACACCTTC. Protein sequence: CASSQGVTYGYTF.

This clone has a single count. The CDR3 protein is CASSPYGTSGNEQFF. CDR3 DNA: TGTGCCAGCAGCCCATACGGGACTAGCGGGAATGAGCAGTTCTTC. This chain connects TRBV3-1 (or the pseudogene TRBV3-2) to TRBJ2-1; 12 positions agree with TRBD2. Germline-derived CDR1 and CDR2 are LGHDT and YNNKEL (reference sequence). The CDR3 contains 15 residues. After removal of 4 bases from V and 7 bases from J, the junction contained 5 bases not matched to a gene.